One sample yielded the 22 T cell receptor beta chains listed below, sequenced in a study of blood T cell repertoires in COVID-19. Profiled with immunoSEQ multiplex PCR; TCRdb holds only in-frame clones, not every one. The table includes 150,000 to 200,000 clones, 60% to 80% detected once. Sequencing was performed on peripheral blood. Receptor source: a woman aged 70-85 years with acute or convalescent COVID-19.

This clone showed up just once. This chain connects TRBV7-3 to TRBJ2-1; 9 bases are shared with TRBD2. The CDR3 length is 18 residues. Unmatched junction bases numbered 12, after V lost 3 bases and J lost 3 bases. Germline assignment: CDR1 SGHTA and CDR2 FQGTGA. The CDR3 is CASSLLPRREGIYNEQFF. CDR3 coding DNA: TGTGCCAGCAGCTTGCTCCCGCGGCGGGAGGGCATCTACAATGAGCAGTTCTTC.

The rearrangement joins TRBV5-1 to TRBJ1-2; D is possibly TRBD1 (5 bases). The germline V and J ends were trimmed by 4 bases and 6 bases, with 13 bases remaining between them. The CDR3 consists of 13 residues. Germline CDR1 SGHRS, CDR2 YFSETQ. The CDR3 coding sequence is TGCGCCAGCAGCCCTGACGGGGGGAATGGCTACACCTTC. This encodes CASSPDGGNGYTF.

This rearrangement joins TRBV7-9 to TRBJ2-1; D unresolved. This CDR3 has 11 amino acids. The germline V and J ends were trimmed by 3 bases and 10 bases, with 7 bases remaining between them. Per germline, CDR1 SEHNR and CDR2 FQNEAQ (reference sequence). The chain's CDR3 is CASSFTAEQFF. The DNA of the CDR3 is TGTGCCAGCAGCTTTACTGCGGAGCAGTTCTTC.

The J gene is TRBJ2-3, the V gene TRBV3-1 (or the pseudogene TRBV3-2); 13 bases fit TRBD2. This CDR3 spans 17 amino acids. J gave up 3 bases and V 5 bases, and 8 bases lay outside the gene matches. Germline V gene data show CDR1 as LGHDT and CDR2 as YNNKEL (reference sequence). The CDR3 nucleotides are TGTGCCAGCAGCTTGAAACTAGCGGGAGGGTCAACAGATACGCAGTATTTT. It codes for CASSLKLAGGSTDTQYF.

The rearrangement uses TRBV7-9 and TRBJ2-1, with TRBD1 matching 7 bases. The CDR3 runs 16 residues. The J segment lost 3 bases and the V segment lost 5 bases, leaving 10 bases of the junction unmatched. CDR1 is SEHNR, CDR2 FQNEAQ, per germline (reference sequence). The CDR3, as DNA: TGTGCCAGCAGCGGACGCGAGGGACAGTTCTACAATGAGCAGTTCTTC. Amino acids: CASSGREGQFYNEQFF. Looking up the rest from reference TRBV7-9 and TRBJ2-1 gives the full variable domain: DTGVSQNPRHKITKRGQNVTFRCDPISEHNRLYWYRQTLGQGPEFLTYFQNEAQLEKSRLLSDRFSAERPKGSFSTLEIQRTEQGDSAMYLCASSGREGQFYNEQFFGPGTRLTVL.

This chain connects TRBV30 to TRBJ2-7; maybe TRBD1 (7 bases). The V gene lost 5 bases and the J gene lost 6 bases, with 29 bases spanning the gap. Germline CDR1 and CDR2: GTSNPN and SVGIG (reference sequence). The CDR3 consists of 17 residues. In nucleotides, the CDR3 is TGTGCCTGGGGGTTCCCCTCGGGTCAGGGGGGTCTCGGCGAGCAGTACTTC. Protein product: CAWGFPSGQGGLGEQYF.

The chain carries TRBV2 and TRBJ2-7; TRBD1 might be the D (6 bases). Trimming took 5 bases from V and 4 from J, leaving 15 bases between them. This CDR3 contains 14 residues. Germline CDR1 reads SNHLY; CDR2 reads FYNNEI. CDR3 DNA sequence: TGTGCCAGCAGTTTGATGGGGGCAGGGTACGAGCAGTACTTC. Its translation is CASSLMGAGYEQYF. The full variable domain, its missing parts supplied by reference TRBV2 and TRBJ2-7, is EPEVTQTPSHQVTQMGQEVILRCVPISNHLYFYWYRQILGQKVEFLVSFYNNEISEKSEIFDDQFSVERPDGSNFTLKIRSTKLEDSAMYFCASSLMGAGYEQYFGPGTRLTVT.

This clone was detected only once. The CDR3 region is CASSLARAGVFDTQYF. In nucleotides, the CDR3 is TGTGCCAGCAGCTTAGCGCGGGCGGGAGTGTTTGATACGCAGTATTTT. The rearrangement joins TRBV7-2 to TRBJ2-3; 7 nucleotides line up with TRBD2. Germline CDR1 is SGHTA and CDR2 is FQGNSA. The V and J ends lost 0 bases and 6 bases, in that order; junction bases with no gene match: 9. This CDR3 comprises 16 residues.

This clone was recorded a few times. The gene calls are TRBV7-9 and TRBJ2-7, with 7 bases lining up with TRBD2. The CDR3 has 16 residues. V trimming: 6 bases; J trimming: 0 bases; junction bases outside the gene matches: 11. CDR1 is SEHNR and CDR2 is FQNEAQ in the germline V gene (reference sequence). In nucleotides, the CDR3 is TGTGCCAGCAGTATGGGGGGGTCGCCTAGCTCCTACGAGCAGTACTTC. This codes for CASSMGGSPSSYEQYF.

The rearrangement uses TRBV9 and TRBJ1-4, with TRBD1 matching over 7 bases. Trimming took 0 bases from V and 5 from J; bases not matched to a gene: 4. The CDR3 totals 15 residues. Germline CDR1 is SGDLS and CDR2 is YYNGEE. CDR3 residues: CASSVEQGTNEKLFF. DNA for the CDR3: TGTGCCAGCAGCGTAGAACAGGGGACGAATGAAAAACTGTTTTTT.

The chain employs TRBV4-2 and TRBJ2-1, with 7 bases lining up with TRBD2. This CDR3 spans 15 amino acids. The ends lost 4 bases at V and 0 bases at J; junction bases unmatched: 3. Germline V gene lookup returns CDR1 LGHNA and CDR2 YNFKEQ. The DNA for the CDR3 is TGTGCCAGCAGCCCATCGGGGGGCTCCTACAATGAGCAGTTCTTC. It specifies CASSPSGGSYNEQFF.

The sample holds one count of this clone. This chain links TRBV5-4 with TRBJ1-1; 10 bases match TRBD1. Germline V gene data show CDR1 as SGHNT and CDR2 as YYREEE (reference sequence). V lost 2 bases, J lost 0 bases, and 4 bases stayed unmatched. The CDR3 is 16 residues long. This CDR3 is CASSFSTGGLNTEAFF. CDR3 in DNA: TGTGCCAGCAGCTTCTCGACAGGGGGCCTGAACACTGAAGCTTTCTTT.

The gene calls are TRBV29-1 and TRBJ2-1, with TRBD2 as a possible D gene (6 bases). V was pared by 3 bases and J by 3 bases, with 12 bases between. The germline V gene encodes CDR1 SQVTM and CDR2 ANQGSEA. The CDR3 length is 14 residues. CDR3 sequence reads: CSVDSLADYNEQFF. Written as DNA, the CDR3 is TGCAGCGTTGATTCTTTAGCGGACTACAATGAGCAGTTCTTC.

V is TRBV7-3 and J is TRBJ2-5; D ambiguous. This CDR3 comprises 13 residues. CDR1 SGHTA and CDR2 FQGTGA come from the germline V gene. V lost 2 bases, J lost 4 bases, and 8 bases lay in between. The chain's CDR3 is CASSLHFRETQYF. The CDR3 coding sequence is TGTGCCAGCAGCTTACATTTTAGAGAGACCCAGTACTTC. Drawing the rest from reference TRBV7-3 and TRBJ2-5, the complete variable domain is GAGVSQTPSNKVTEKGKYVELRCDPISGHTALYWYRQSLGQGPEFLIYFQGTGAADDSGLPNDRFFAVRPEGSVSTLKIQRTERGDSAVYLCASSLHFRETQYFGPGTRLLVL.

This clone was seen only a few times. The V gene is TRBV6-6, the J gene TRBJ2-7; possibly TRBD2 for D (6 bases). Germline V gene lookup returns CDR1 MNHNY and CDR2 SVGAGI (reference sequence). CDR3 length equals 15 residues. V was clipped by 6 bases and J by 5 bases, with 20 bases between them. The CDR3 is CASRPLGPTGDEQYF. The DNA for the CDR3 is TGTGCCAGCAGGCCCCTAGGGCCCACGGGGGACGAGCAGTACTTC.

The chain uses TRBV5-1 and TRBJ2-1, with TRBD2 matching 16 bases. CDR3 length: 17 residues. V lost 4 bases, J lost 7 bases, and 8 bases stayed unmatched. Germline assignment: CDR1 SGHRS and CDR2 YFSETQ. The chain's CDR3 is CASSRGLAGGPPNEQFF. The CDR3 DNA sequence: TGCGCCAGCAGCAGGGGACTAGCGGGAGGGCCGCCTAATGAGCAGTTCTTC.

The chain couples TRBV10-3 to TRBJ2-5, with 7 bases fitting TRBD2. Germline CDR1 reads ENHRY; CDR2 reads SYGVKD. This CDR3 spans 13 amino acids. The J segment lost 3 bases and the V segment lost 9 bases, leaving 7 bases of the junction unmatched. As DNA, the CDR3 is TGTGCCATGGCCGATGGGGGGGAAGAGACCCAGTACTTC. Encoded protein: CAMADGGEETQYF.

The chain joins TRBV7-3 to TRBJ2-1; 8 positions match TRBD2. The V and J ends lost 8 bases and 7 bases, in that order; junction bases with no gene match: 13. The CDR3 contains 15 residues. Germline V gives CDR1 SGHTA, CDR2 FQGTGA. The CDR3 DNA reads TGTGCCAGCCGCCATACTAGCGGTCAGGGAAATGAGCAGTTCTTC. It translates to CASRHTSGQGNEQFF.

The V and J genes are TRBV19 and TRBJ2-7, with TRBD2 identical over 8 bases. CDR1 is LNHDA and CDR2 is SQIVND in the germline V gene (reference sequence). This CDR3 comprises 14 residues. Unmatched junction bases numbered 2, after V lost 4 bases and J lost 0 bases. The CDR3 loop is CASSKAGGSYEQYF. CDR3 nucleotides: TGTGCCAGTAGTAAGGCGGGAGGCTCCTACGAGCAGTACTTC.

This chain joins TRBV19 and TRBJ1-5; a weak D match, TRBD1 (6 bases). V shed 5 bases and J shed 2 bases, with 13 bases lying between them. Germline-derived CDR1 and CDR2 are LNHDA and SQIVND (reference sequence). The CDR3 is 15 residues long. The CDR3 DNA follows: TGTGCCAGTAGTCGTCAGGGGTTAGGCAATCAGCCCCAGCATTTT. This translates into CASSRQGLGNQPQHF.

This sequence joins TRBV4-1 and TRBJ1-1; 7 bases match TRBD1. The V segment lost 0 bases and the J segment 2 bases; nucleotides outside the gene matches: 3. The germline CDR1 and CDR2 sequences are MGHRA and YSYEKL. CDR3 length: 15 residues. CDR3 loop: CASSQERDRNTEAFF. The CDR3 coding sequence is TGCGCCAGCAGCCAAGAGAGGGACAGAAACACTGAAGCTTTCTTT.

This clone was seen once. This chain joins TRBV6-5 and TRBJ2-1; possible D gene TRBD1, 6 bases. From germline, CDR1 is MNHEY and CDR2 SVGAGI. This CDR3 region has 15 residues. V gave up 7 bases and J gave up 2 bases, with 15 bases separating them. The CDR3 DNA sequence: TGTGCCAGCACCCCCGGGACAAGGGCCTACAATGAGCAGTTCTTC. Translated, it gives CASTPGTRAYNEQFF.